This T cell receptor beta chain was documented in a study of cytomegalovirus exposure and HLA in healthy donors. This clone has only a few counts. The study ran its PCR with 60 Vbeta and 13 Jbeta primers. The method was immunoSEQ multiplex PCR; TCRdb's version includes in-frame clones alone and lacks a portion of them. The data show almost 200,000 clones, 79% seen once. V dropped 0 bases and J dropped 5 bases, with 13 bases sitting between them. The germline V gene has CDR1 SGDLS and CDR2 YYNGEE. The CDR3 is 15 amino acids. The TCR sequence derives from a woman aged 25 to 39 in good health and CMV-seropositive. The sequencing input was PBMCs. The rearrangement joins TRBV9 to TRBJ2-3, with D maybe TRBD2 (7 bases). The CDR3 spells CASSVEGGPQDTQYF. The CDR3 region has the DNA TGTGCCAGCAGCGTAGAGGGGGGGCCACAAGATACGCAGTATTTT. The whole variable domain, filled in from reference TRBV9 and TRBJ2-3, reads DSGVTQTPKHLITATGQRVTLRCSPRSGDLSVYWYQQSLDQGLQFLIQYYNGEERAKGNILERFSAQQFPDLHSELNLSSLELGDSALYFCASSVEGGPQDTQYFGPGTRLTVL.